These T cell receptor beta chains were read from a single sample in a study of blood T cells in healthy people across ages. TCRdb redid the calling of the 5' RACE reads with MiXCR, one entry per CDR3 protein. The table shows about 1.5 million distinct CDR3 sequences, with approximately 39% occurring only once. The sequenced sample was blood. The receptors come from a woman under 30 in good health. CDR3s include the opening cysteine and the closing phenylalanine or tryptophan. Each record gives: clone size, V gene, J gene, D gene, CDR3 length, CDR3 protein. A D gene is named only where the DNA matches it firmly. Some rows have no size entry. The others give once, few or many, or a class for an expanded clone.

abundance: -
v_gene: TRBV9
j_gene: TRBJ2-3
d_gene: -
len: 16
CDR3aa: CASSGPQRQSTDTQYF

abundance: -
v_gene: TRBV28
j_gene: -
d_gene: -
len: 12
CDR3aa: CASTDHYNEQYF

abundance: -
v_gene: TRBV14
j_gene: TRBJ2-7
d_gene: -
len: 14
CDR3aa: CASSQGSEYYEQYF

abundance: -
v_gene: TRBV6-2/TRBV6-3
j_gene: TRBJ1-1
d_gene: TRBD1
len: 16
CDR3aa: CASSYPVPDRGTEAFF

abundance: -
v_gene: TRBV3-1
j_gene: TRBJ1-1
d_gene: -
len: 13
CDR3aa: CASSPGWSAEAFF

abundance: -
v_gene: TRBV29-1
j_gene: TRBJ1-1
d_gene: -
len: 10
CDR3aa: CSVRGELAFF

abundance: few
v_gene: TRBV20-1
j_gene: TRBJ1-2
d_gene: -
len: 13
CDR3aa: CSARAGGSRGYTF

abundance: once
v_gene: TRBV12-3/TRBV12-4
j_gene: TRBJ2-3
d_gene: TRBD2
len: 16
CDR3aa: CASSLAAGGNTDTQYF

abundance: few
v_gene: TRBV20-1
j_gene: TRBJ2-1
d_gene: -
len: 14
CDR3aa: CSASRTGPYNEQFF

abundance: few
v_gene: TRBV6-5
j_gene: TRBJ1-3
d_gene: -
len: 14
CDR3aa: CASTSGISGNTIYF

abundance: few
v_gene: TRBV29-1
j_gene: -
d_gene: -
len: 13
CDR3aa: CSAELKRRETQYF

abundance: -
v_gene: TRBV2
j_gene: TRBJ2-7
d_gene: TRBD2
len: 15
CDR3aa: CASSARTSSYNEQYF

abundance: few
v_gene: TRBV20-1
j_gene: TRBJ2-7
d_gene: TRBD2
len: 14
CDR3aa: CSARADSGSYEQYF

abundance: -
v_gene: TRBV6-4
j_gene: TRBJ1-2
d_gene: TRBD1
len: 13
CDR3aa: CASRPGQSYGYTF

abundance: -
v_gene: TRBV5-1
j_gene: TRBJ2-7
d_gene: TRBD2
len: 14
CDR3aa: CASSVISGSYEQYF

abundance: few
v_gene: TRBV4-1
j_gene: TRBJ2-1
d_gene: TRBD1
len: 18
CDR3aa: CASSQFPLTGAIYNEQFF

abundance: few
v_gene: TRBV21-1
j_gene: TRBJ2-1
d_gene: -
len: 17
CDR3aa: CASSTIVDLLDYNEQFF

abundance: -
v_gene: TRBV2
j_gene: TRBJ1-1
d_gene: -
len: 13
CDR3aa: CASSGLGDTEAFF

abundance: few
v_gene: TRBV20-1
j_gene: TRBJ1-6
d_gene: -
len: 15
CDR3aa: CSARDGGSYNSPLHF

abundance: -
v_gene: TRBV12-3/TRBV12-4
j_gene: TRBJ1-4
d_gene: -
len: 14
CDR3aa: CASTLGLYHEKLFF

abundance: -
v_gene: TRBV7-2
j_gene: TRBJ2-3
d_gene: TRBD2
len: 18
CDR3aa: CASSLVGLAGVGADTQYF

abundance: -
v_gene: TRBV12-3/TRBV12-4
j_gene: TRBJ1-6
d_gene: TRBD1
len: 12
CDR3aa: CASSHRGSPLHF

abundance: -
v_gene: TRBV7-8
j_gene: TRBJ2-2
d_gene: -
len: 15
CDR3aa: CASSLGGLGGGELFF

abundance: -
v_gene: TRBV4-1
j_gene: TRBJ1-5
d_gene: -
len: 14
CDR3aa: CASSQGRLDQPQHF

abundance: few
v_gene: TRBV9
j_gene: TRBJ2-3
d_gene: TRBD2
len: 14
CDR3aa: CASSPGLADHTQYF

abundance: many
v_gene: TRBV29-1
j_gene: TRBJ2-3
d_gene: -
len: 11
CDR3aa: CSVRSTDTQYF

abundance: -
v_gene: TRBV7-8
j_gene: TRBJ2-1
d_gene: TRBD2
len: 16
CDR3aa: CASSWERLAGYNEQFF

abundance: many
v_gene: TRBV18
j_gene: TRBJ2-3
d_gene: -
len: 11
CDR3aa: CASSPTDTQYF